A single sample gave rise to the 26 T cell receptor beta chains below, sequenced in a study of T-cell reconstitution after alpha-beta-depleted transplantation in children. A library of TCRbeta sequences, prepared with unique molecular identifiers, was generated. TCRdb itself ran the PCR reads through MiXCR, one entry per CDR3 protein. The sample lists 6,400 or so distinct CDR3 sequences, more than 15% occurring once. Sequencing used PBMCs, mostly from graft donor cells, obtained 60 days after TCRalphabeta/CD19-depleted stem cell transplant. All receptors derive from a male patient between 10 and 17 years old who had a stem cell transplant for acute myeloid leukemia, so the T cells may come from the graft donor.

On this clonotype itself: A much larger clone differs from this one at a single base, so this may be a read error. This CDR3 is CSVFPGHKSTEAFF. For the CDR3, the DNA is TGCAGCGTTTTTCCGGGACACAAGAGCACTGAAGCTTTCTTT. V and J are TRBV29-1 and TRBJ1-1; D may be TRBD1 (6 bases). Germline V gene lookup returns CDR1 SQVTM and CDR2 ANQGSEA. The CDR3 totals 14 residues. Trimming stripped 5 bases from V and 4 bases from J, with 17 bases between.

V and J are TRBV25-1 and TRBJ2-2; 7 bases align to TRBD1. The CDR3 has 15 amino acids. The V and J ends lost 6 bases and 2 bases, in that order; junction bases with no gene match: 6. Germline V gene lookup returns CDR1 MGHDK and CDR2 SYGVNS. The CDR3 DNA reads TGTGCCAGCAGCCGACAGGGTCCAAACACCGGGGAGCTGTTTTTT. This translates into CASSRQGPNTGELFF.

The chain links TRBV20-1 to TRBJ1-6; 12 bases fit TRBD1. The CDR3 spans 14 residues. Germline trimming cut 6 bases from V and 10 bases from J; bases unmatched to any gene: 7. Germline V gene lookup returns CDR1 DFQATT and CDR2 SNEGSKA (reference sequence). The CDR3 sequence is CSAAPGTGGSPLHF. CDR3 DNA: TGCAGTGCCGCCCCCGGGACAGGGGGCTCACCCCTCCACTTT.

The chain combines TRBV20-1 with TRBJ1-2; 8 bases align to TRBD1. There are 13 residues in the CDR3. Germline V gene lookup returns CDR1 DFQATT and CDR2 SNEGSKA (reference sequence). Trimming at V came to 5 bases and at J to 4 bases, leaving 6 bases not matched to a gene. The CDR3 here is CSARDRGPYGYTF. The CDR3 DNA sequence: TGCAGTGCTCGTGACAGGGGCCCCTATGGCTACACCTTC.

The V and J genes are TRBV7-6 and TRBJ1-2, with D possibly being TRBD1 (6 bases). The germline V gene encodes CDR1 SGHVS and CDR2 FNYEAQ. Between the trimmed V and J ends, which lost 2 bases and 8 bases, there was a span of 12 bases. This CDR3 comprises 13 residues. The CDR3 DNA follows: TGTGCCAGCAGCTTAAACCAGGGGAACGGCTACACCTTC. Its protein is CASSLNQGNGYTF.

The rearrangement links TRBV20-1 to TRBJ2-3; D is tentatively TRBD1 or TRBD2 (5 bases each). The V end lost 2 bases, the J end lost 10 bases, and 19 bases lay between the germline ends. Germline CDR1 and CDR2: DFQATT and SNEGSKA (reference sequence). This CDR3 is built from 14 residues. The DNA for the CDR3 is TGCAGTGCTAGAACCGGGACCGACGCTCGGGCGCAGTATTTT. The encoded protein is CSARTGTDARAQYF.

This clonotype is medium-sized within its sample. V usage is TRBV11-2 and J usage is TRBJ2-3; D may be TRBD2 (6 bases). CDR1 and CDR2 from the germline V gene are SGHAT and FQNNGV. The CDR3 contains 15 residues. The germline V and J ends were trimmed by 0 bases and 4 bases, with 11 bases remaining between them. In DNA, the CDR3 is TGTGCCAGCAGCTTAGACGGGAGTAGAGCAGATACGCAGTATTTT. It is translated as CASSLDGSRADTQYF.

In its sample, this clonotype was seen a few times. The chain links TRBV5-5 to TRBJ2-7, with D tentatively TRBD1 or TRBD2 (5 bases each). This CDR3 contains 14 residues. The germline CDR1 and CDR2 sequences are SGHKS and YYEKEE (reference sequence). Trimming left V 4 bases short and J 2 bases short, with 13 bases between. CDR3 sequence reads: CASSGGPIAYEQYF. The CDR3 coding sequence is TGTGCCAGCAGCGGGGGACCGATTGCCTACGAGCAGTACTTC.

For this clonotype: With a much larger clone just one base away, this may be a read error. Lacking the conserved final phenylalanine or tryptophan, this CDR3 likely reflects a read error. The gene calls are TRBV7-2 and TRBJ2-1; TRBD1 is a possible D gene (5 bases). The germline CDR1 and CDR2 sequences are SGHTA and FQGNSA. CDR3 length: 16 amino acids. Trimming took off 5 bases at V and 6 bases at J, with 20 bases between the two ends. DNA for the CDR3: TGTGCCAGCAGCCCCCGTAGGGGCGAACGATTCAATGAGCAGTTCTCC. Translated, it gives CASSPRRGERFNEQFS.

Relative to its sample, this clonotype is medium-sized (0.01 to 0.1%). This sequence joins TRBV27 and TRBJ2-3; D assignment may be TRBD1 or TRBD2 (6 bases each). V was pared by 4 bases and J by 6 bases, with 14 bases between. CDR3 length equals 14 residues. Germline V lookup: CDR1 MNHEY, CDR2 SMNVEV (reference sequence). The CDR3, as DNA: TGTGCCAGCAGTTCCTTGACAGGAGGGGATACGCAGTATTTT. Translation gives CASSSLTGGDTQYF.

The V and J genes are TRBV28 and TRBJ1-5, with 10 positions matching TRBD1. Trimming cost V 5 bases and J 6 bases; bases outside gene matches: 7. The CDR3 totals 15 residues. Germline V lookup: CDR1 MDHEN, CDR2 SYDVKM. As DNA, the CDR3 is TGTGCCAGCAGTACCGGGACAGGGGTGGTTCAGCCCCAGCATTTT. Encoded protein: CASSTGTGVVQPQHF.

This clonotype is medium-sized within its sample. The chain uses TRBV6-1 and TRBJ1-1, with TRBD1 matching 8 bases. The CDR3 contains 14 residues. V shed 7 bases, J shed 0 bases, and the junction held 4 bases outside the gene matches. Germline V gene lookup returns CDR1 MNHNS and CDR2 SASEGT. The CDR3 loop reads CASTTGGMNTEAFF. The CDR3 coding sequence is TGTGCCAGCACCACAGGGGGGATGAACACTGAAGCTTTCTTT.

This clonotype was seen a few times. The junction shows a germline mismatch at one end, possibly a read error. V gene TRBV7-7 combines with J gene TRBJ2-1; either TRBD1 or TRBD2 may fit D (6 bases each). The CDR3 spans 15 residues. Germline loops: CDR1 SSHAT, CDR2 FNYEAQ (reference sequence). CDR3 in DNA: TGTGCTAGCAGCTTAGGAGGGGGCTCCTACAATGAGCAGTTCTTC. The encoded protein is CASSLGGGSYNEQFF.

This chain joins TRBV24-1 and TRBJ2-3; 7 bases agree with TRBD2. Germline V gene lookup returns CDR1 KGHDR and CDR2 SFDVKD. The CDR3 is 18 amino acids. J gave up 1 base and V 4 bases, and 13 bases lay outside the gene matches. The CDR3 region is CATSDWSAKTSGTDTQYF. The CDR3 DNA is TGTGCCACCAGTGACTGGAGCGCTAAAACTAGCGGCACAGATACGCAGTATTTT.

This clonotype is classed as medium-sized. This chain links TRBV29-1 with TRBJ2-6; no reliable D call. The germline V and J ends were trimmed by 3 bases and 3 bases, with 9 bases remaining between them. From germline, CDR1 is SQVTM and CDR2 ANQGSEA. This CDR3 has 14 residues. The CDR3 region has the DNA TGCAGCGTTGACTCGGGTGGTGGGGCCAACGTCCTGACTTTC. Its translation: CSVDSGGGANVLTF.

This clonotype counts as medium-sized (0.01 to 0.1%). This rearrangement joins TRBV6-1 to TRBJ2-1; 10 nucleotides match TRBD2. With V trimmed by 6 bases and J by 3 bases, 8 bases remained unmatched. The V gene's germline CDR1 is MNHNS and CDR2 SASEGT. This CDR3 has 16 residues. CDR3 bases: TGTGCCAGCAGCCGGGGGGCTAGCGGGAGCTACAATGAGCAGTTCTTC. Encoded protein: CASSRGASGSYNEQFF.

This clonotype has a handful of counts. The V gene is TRBV12-3 or TRBV12-4, the J gene TRBJ2-7; D may be TRBD1 (5 bases). The CDR3 runs to 13 residues. V shed 3 bases and J shed 6 bases, with 12 bases lying between them. The CDR3 protein is CASSFQGLSEQYV. The CDR3 DNA is TGTGCCAGCAGTTTTCAGGGCCTGAGCGAGCAGTACGTC.

This clonotype qualifies as medium-sized. The J gene is TRBJ2-5, the V gene TRBV4-2; D gene unclear. Germline V gene sequence: CDR1 LGHNA, CDR2 YNFKEQ. The germline V and J ends were trimmed by 4 bases and 4 bases, with 19 bases remaining between them. This CDR3 has 16 amino acids. The CDR3 protein is CASSPTTAGLGETQYF. CDR3 DNA sequence: TGTGCCAGCAGCCCTACCACAGCTGGGTTAGGAGAGACCCAGTACTTC.

Only a few counts were recorded for this clonotype. The V gene is TRBV7-3, the J gene TRBJ1-1, with 7 bases matching TRBD1. The CDR3 sequence is 13 residues long. The V and J ends lost 1 base and 5 bases, in that order; junction bases with no gene match: 1. The germline V gene has CDR1 SGHTA and CDR2 FQGTGA. The CDR3 loop is CASSLKQGTEAFF. DNA of the CDR3: TGTGCCAGCAGCTTAAAACAGGGGACTGAAGCTTTCTTT.

This clonotype occurred a few times. CDR3 bases: TGTGCCAGCAGCGTAGAGGGACTAGCGGGAGGGCGGGGCCCAGATACGCAGTATTTT. It yields the protein CASSVEGLAGGRGPDTQYF. The rearrangement links TRBV9 to TRBJ2-3; 16 bases line up with TRBD2. The length of the CDR3 is 19 residues. Per the germline V gene, CDR1 is SGDLS and CDR2 is YYNGEE. Trimming took 0 bases from V and 4 from J; bases not matched to a gene: 8.

This rearrangement joins TRBV4-3 to TRBJ2-5, with D perhaps matching TRBD2 (7 bases). The CDR3 has 16 amino acids. V shed 1 base and J shed 5 bases, with 17 bases lying between them. CDR1 and CDR2 (germline): LGHNA, YSLEER. The DNA of the CDR3 is TGCGCCAGCAGCCAAGGGAAGGGGGGGACTCGGGAGACCCAGTACTTC. Its protein is CASSQGKGGTRETQYF.

This clonotype was recorded a few times. The V gene is TRBV28, the J gene TRBJ1-5; D gene ambiguous. The germline V and J ends were trimmed by 5 bases and 4 bases, with 15 bases remaining between them. Per germline, CDR1 MDHEN and CDR2 SYDVKM. The CDR3 runs 15 residues. In DNA, the CDR3 is TGTGCCAGCAGTCCCCCGGGGAGGCGAAATCAGCCCCAGCATTTT. This encodes CASSPPGRRNQPQHF.

Only a few counts were recorded for this clonotype. The chain uses TRBV18 and TRBJ1-1, with 7 bases that match TRBD1. V was pared by 3 bases and J by 10 bases, with 5 bases of the junction left unmatched. Germline-derived CDR1 and CDR2 are KGHSH and LQKENI. This CDR3 region has 12 residues. For the CDR3, the DNA is TGTGCCAGCTCACCGGACAGGACCGGAGCTTTCTTT. Translation gives CASSPDRTGAFF.

This clonotype has only a few counts. This sequence joins TRBV12-3 or TRBV12-4 and TRBJ1-5, with TRBD1 identical over 8 bases. Trimming took 4 bases from V and 10 from J; bases not matched to a gene: 6. This CDR3 contains 13 residues. The CDR3, as DNA: TGTGCCAGCAGTTCGGACAGGGCAGGACCCCAGCATTTT. As protein: CASSSDRAGPQHF.

This clonotype is labeled as medium-sized (0.01 to 0.1%). The V gene is TRBV7-2, the J gene TRBJ2-5, with 10 bases that match TRBD1. The CDR3 consists of 15 residues. Germline values: CDR1 SGHTA, CDR2 FQGNSA. After removal of 7 bases from V and 4 bases from J, the junction contained 9 bases not matched to a gene. The DNA of the CDR3 is TGTGCCAGCAACCCAAGGACAGGGGGAACAGAGACCCAGTACTTC. This sequence encodes CASNPRTGGTETQYF.

In this sample, this clonotype is medium-sized. The genes are TRBV7-2 and TRBJ2-1, with unresolved D. Per the germline V gene, CDR1 is SGHTA and CDR2 is FQGNSA. The CDR3 totals 15 residues. V was cut by 1 base and J by 7 bases, with 14 bases left in between. CDR3 nucleotide sequence: TGTGCCAGCAGCTTAGGCCACCAACTACAGAATGAGCAGTTCTTC. This gives the protein CASSLGHQLQNEQFF.